This T cell receptor (beta chain) is from a study of T-cell memory formation after mild COVID-19. General study points: A subset of responding clones appeared in pre-infection memory, suggesting cross-reactive memory joined. The main location of contracting CD4+ clones was CM and EM, and that of contracting CD8+ clones was EMRA. Whereas later expanders leaned CD4+, clones contracting day 15 to 85 showed a balanced CD4/CD8 makeup.

In regard to this clonotype: What it binds is not known.

Researchers used 5'RACE with constant-segment primers to make TCR alpha and TCR beta cDNA libraries that carry sample barcodes and UMIs. TCRdb reprocessed the 5' RACE reads with MiXCR, giving one entry per CDR3 protein. The data contain approximately 500,000 distinct CDR3 sequences, 20% to 30% of them singletons. The V end lost 0 bases, the J end lost 5 bases, and 8 bases lay between the germline ends. Germline lookup yields CDR1 LGHNA and CDR2 YSLEER. The CDR3 contains 14 residues. The sequence was collected from an adult woman who had mild COVID-19 (a few samples of this study predate the infection). Cell type and time point are not known. The chain uses TRBV4-3 and TRBJ1-5, with D uncertain. Input material: PBMCs or a T cell subset sorted from them (not recorded which). CDR3 sequence: CASSQEGRDQPQHF. The CDR3 nucleotides are TGCGCCAGCAGCCAAGAAGGGCGGGATCAGCCCCAGCATTTT.